The 28 T cell receptor beta chains below were found in one sample sequenced in a study of blood T cell repertoires in COVID-19. The table came from immunoSEQ multiplex PCR; TCRdb's copy has only in-frame clones and leaves some out. The sample includes roughly 100,000 clones, approximately 87% of them seen just once. Sequencing input: peripheral blood. These receptors all stem from a human donor in a cohort sampled during active COVID-19.

The rearrangement uses TRBV7-9 and TRBJ2-5; 7 nucleotides line up with TRBD2. This CDR3 comprises 15 residues. Germline V gene lookup returns CDR1 SEHNR and CDR2 FQNEAQ (reference sequence). V lost 8 bases to trimming and J lost 5 bases; unmatched junction nucleotides: 14. DNA for the CDR3: TGTGCCAGCTACGCCCCGACTAGCCCAGATGAGACCCAGTACTTC. This sequence encodes CASYAPTSPDETQYF.

The J gene is TRBJ2-1, the V gene TRBV27; no firm D call. Germline CDR1 is MNHEY and CDR2 is SMNVEV (reference sequence). Deletions cut 4 bases from V and 9 bases from J, with 10 bases between. This CDR3 contains 12 residues. DNA for the CDR3: TGTGCCAGCAGTTCCAGCGCAAGTGAGCAGTTCTTC. It codes for CASSSSASEQFF.

This clone was found once. This sequence joins TRBV18 and TRBJ2-3; a weak D match, TRBD2 (5 bases). V lost 6 bases and J 6 bases, leaving 19 bases between the germline ends. The CDR3 spans 15 residues. Germline V gene lookup returns CDR1 KGHSH and CDR2 LQKENI. CDR3 sequence reads: CASSSSDQEVDTQYF. As DNA, the CDR3 is TGTGCCAGCTCCTCATCCGACCAGGAGGTCGATACGCAGTATTTT.

The chain combines TRBV6-5 with TRBJ2-3; TRBD1 agrees at 9 bases. This CDR3 has 14 residues. Unmatched junction bases numbered 3, after V lost 7 bases and J lost 1 base. The V gene's germline CDR1 is MNHEY and CDR2 SVGAGI. The CDR3 loop is CASTRDRGTDTQYF. DNA of the CDR3: TGTGCCAGCACCCGGGACAGGGGCACAGATACGCAGTATTTT.

V and J are TRBV15 and TRBJ2-2, with D perhaps matching TRBD2 (6 bases). CDR3 length: 16 residues. V gave up 1 base and J gave up 1 base, with 10 bases separating them. The germline gives CDR1 LNHNV, CDR2 YYDKDF (reference sequence). CDR3 region: CATSRGQTRNTGELFF. The CDR3 coding sequence is TGTGCCACCAGCAGAGGACAGACTAGGAACACCGGGGAGCTGTTTTTT. The entire variable domain, with the rest obtained from reference TRBV15 and TRBJ2-2, is as follows: DAMVIQNPRYQVTQFGKPVTLSCSQTLNHNVMYWYQQKSSQAPKLLFHYYDKDFNNEADTPDNFQSRRPNTSFCFLDIRSPGLGDTAMYLCATSRGQTRNTGELFFGEGSRLTVL.

The chain joins TRBV11-2 to TRBJ2-7, with TRBD2 matching over 11 bases. Germline lookup yields CDR1 SGHAT and CDR2 FQNNGV. There are 14 residues in the CDR3. V was pared by 5 bases and J by 6 bases, with 6 bases of the junction left unmatched. CDR3 residues: CASSMTSGTSEQYF. The CDR3 nucleotides read TGTGCCAGCAGCATGACTAGCGGGACCTCCGAGCAGTACTTC.

The gene calls are TRBV27 and TRBJ2-1; no firm D call. Trimming removed 5 bases at V and 4 bases at J, with 9 bases between. CDR3 length: 13 amino acids. Germline CDR1 is MNHEY and CDR2 is SMNVEV (reference sequence). In DNA form, the CDR3 reads TGTGCCAGCAGTCCCCGCCAGTACAATGAGCAGTTCTTC. Translated: CASSPRQYNEQFF.

This chain joins TRBV7-8 and TRBJ2-7; 7 nucleotides match TRBD2. The CDR3 contains 16 residues. V lost 5 bases, J lost 2 bases, and 12 bases stayed unmatched. Germline loops: CDR1 SGHVS, CDR2 FQNEAQ. The CDR3 nucleotides are TGTGCCAGCAGCCCCATGGTTGGGGGGGTAACCTACGAGCAGTACTTC. Protein: CASSPMVGGVTYEQYF.

This chain links TRBV19 with TRBJ2-1, with D tentatively TRBD2 (6 bases). This CDR3 is 16 amino acids long. The V end was cut by 3 bases, the J end by 9 bases, with 21 bases between. Germline CDR1 LNHDA, CDR2 SQIVND (reference sequence). The CDR3: CASSIGARGISSEQFF. DNA for the CDR3: TGTGCCAGTAGTATCGGGGCTCGCGGGATATCTAGTGAGCAGTTCTTC.

The CDR3 DNA reads as TGCGCCAGCAGCTTGGGGGGTGGACTAGCGGGAGTTAATGAGCAGTTCTTC. It specifies CASSLGGGLAGVNEQFF. This chain links TRBV5-1 with TRBJ2-1; 13 bases are a match to TRBD2. CDR3 length: 17 amino acids. Per the germline V gene, CDR1 is SGHRS and CDR2 is YFSETQ. Germline trimming cut 0 bases from V and 7 bases from J; bases unmatched to any gene: 7.

V and J are TRBV9 and TRBJ2-7; possible D gene TRBD1, 6 bases. This CDR3 spans 14 amino acids. V was trimmed by 4 bases and J by 4 bases, leaving 15 bases between them. Germline V gene lookup returns CDR1 SGDLS and CDR2 YYNGEE. CDR3: CASSSGEPGYEQYF. The CDR3 DNA sequence: TGTGCCAGCAGCTCAGGGGAGCCGGGATACGAGCAGTACTTC.

This sequence joins TRBV28 and TRBJ1-3; possible D gene TRBD1, 6 bases. The V end lost 5 bases, the J end lost 4 bases, and 15 bases lay between the germline ends. Germline CDR1 is MDHEN and CDR2 is SYDVKM. This CDR3 contains 15 residues. The CDR3 sequence: CASSRGQLPGNTIYF. The DNA of the CDR3 is TGTGCCAGCAGTCGTGGACAGCTACCCGGAAACACCATATATTTT.

The rearrangement links TRBV6-5 to TRBJ1-2, with TRBD1 identical over 10 bases. With 6 bases clipped from V and 3 bases from J, the junction kept 7 bases outside the gene matches. The CDR3 is 15 amino acids. Germline V gene sequence: CDR1 MNHEY, CDR2 SVGAGI. The CDR3 protein is CASRPGQGGYYGYTF. Here the CDR3 DNA reads TGTGCCAGCAGGCCTGGACAGGGGGGCTACTATGGCTACACCTTC.

The rearrangement joins TRBV10-1 to TRBJ2-3, with TRBD2 matching over 11 bases. The CDR3 spans 18 residues. In germline, CDR1 is WNHNN, CDR2 SYGVQD (reference sequence). Trimming took 3 bases from V and 3 from J; bases not matched to a gene: 11. This CDR3 is CASSERFITSGGTDTQYF. The CDR3 coding sequence is TGCGCCAGCAGTGAACGATTTATAACTAGCGGGGGAACAGATACGCAGTATTTT.

The CDR3 reads CASSVEEGRGAFF. The CDR3 DNA follows: TGTGCCAGCAGCGTAGAGGAGGGGCGCGGGGCTTTCTTT. The chain recombines TRBV9 with TRBJ1-1; TRBD1 might be the D (5 bases). The CDR3 contains 13 residues. Germline V gene lookup returns CDR1 SGDLS and CDR2 YYNGEE. V gave up 0 bases and J gave up 11 bases, with 14 bases separating them.

The rearrangement joins TRBV5-1 to TRBJ2-5; maybe TRBD2 (5 bases). Per germline, CDR1 SGHRS and CDR2 YFSETQ. Trimming left V 2 bases short and J 2 bases short, with 10 bases between. This CDR3 contains 14 residues. CDR3 in amino acids: CASSLLTGQETQYF. The DNA of the CDR3 is TGCGCCAGCAGCTTATTGACGGGACAAGAGACCCAGTACTTC. The whole variable domain, filled in from reference TRBV5-1 and TRBJ2-5, reads KAGVTQTPRYLIKTRGQQVTLSCSPISGHRSVSWYQQTPGQGLQFLFEYFSETQRNKGNFPGRFSGRQFSNSRSEMNVSTLELGDSALYLCASSLLTGQETQYFGPGTRLLVL.

The V gene is TRBV2, the J gene TRBJ2-7, with 9 positions matching TRBD1. V lost 4 bases and J lost 7; bases outside the gene matches: 2. Germline CDR1 is SNHLY and CDR2 is FYNNEI. CDR3 size: 12 residues. CDR3 region: CASSGQGEEQYF. CDR3 DNA: TGTGCCAGCAGTGGACAGGGGGAAGAGCAGTACTTC.

The V call is TRBV6-4, the J call TRBJ1-2; possible D gene TRBD1, 5 bases. The V end was cut by 6 bases, the J end by 3 bases, with 14 bases between. The germline V gene encodes CDR1 MRHNA and CDR2 SNTAGT. CDR3 size: 14 residues. CDR3 DNA sequence: TGTGCCAGCAGAGCCGGGACTTCCGACTATGGCTACACCTTC. Protein: CASRAGTSDYGYTF.

V gene TRBV10-1 combines with J gene TRBJ2-1; tentative D call: TRBD2 (6 bases). The V and J ends lost 4 bases and 2 bases respectively, with 9 bases between them. This CDR3 spans 14 amino acids. Germline CDR1 and CDR2: WNHNN and SYGVQD (reference sequence). CDR3 sequence: CASSATGAYNEQFF. CDR3 in DNA: TGCGCCAGCAGTGCTACGGGAGCCTACAATGAGCAGTTCTTC.

The V gene is TRBV7-2, the J gene TRBJ2-3; D not certain. There are 12 residues in the CDR3. Germline CDR1 SGHTA, CDR2 FQGNSA. Trimming took 5 bases from V and 4 from J, leaving 7 bases between them. CDR3 nucleotides: TGTGCCAGCAGCCTCCCTTCAGATACGCAGTATTTT. This gives the protein CASSLPSDTQYF.

This clone was seen a handful of times. The V gene is TRBV11-3, the J gene TRBJ2-5, with D maybe TRBD2 (5 bases). The CDR3 has 15 amino acids. V dropped 1 base and J dropped 4 bases, with 13 bases sitting between them. CDR1 is SGHNT and CDR2 is YENEEA in the germline V gene. CDR3 sequence: CASSLAGVTGETQYF. The CDR3 coding sequence is TGTGCCAGCAGCTTAGCCGGGGTGACCGGAGAGACCCAGTACTTC.

The V gene is TRBV6-5, the J gene TRBJ2-5, with D possibly matching TRBD2 (6 bases). Deletions cut 4 bases from V and 5 bases from J, with 14 bases between. This CDR3 has 14 residues. Germline V CDR1 and CDR2: MNHEY, SVGAGI. The CDR3 loop reads CASSSTRIWETQYF. Here the CDR3 DNA reads TGTGCCAGCAGTTCGACTAGGATCTGGGAGACCCAGTACTTC.

The rearrangement links TRBV5-4 to TRBJ2-7, with TRBD1 matching 7 bases. Germline V CDR1 and CDR2: SGHNT, YYREEE (reference sequence). V shed 3 bases, J shed 5 bases, and the junction held 8 bases outside the gene matches. This CDR3 has 14 residues. DNA for the CDR3: TGTGCCAGCAGCTCAAGCCGGGACAGTGACGAGCAGTACTTC. Protein: CASSSSRDSDEQYF.

The gene calls are TRBV28 and TRBJ2-3, with TRBD1 identical over 7 bases. V was clipped by 6 bases and J by 1 base; unmatched bases: 4. The CDR3 consists of 14 residues. CDR1 is MDHEN, CDR2 SYDVKM, per germline. The CDR3 DNA reads as TGTGCCAGCAGATGGGACAGTGGCACAGATACGCAGTATTTT. It yields the protein CASRWDSGTDTQYF.

The chain joins TRBV5-8 to TRBJ2-3; D ambiguous. The CDR3 spans 10 residues. Trimming removed 5 bases at V and 6 bases at J, with 4 bases between. Germline-derived CDR1 and CDR2 are SGHTS and YDEGEE. CDR3 residues: CASSYDTQYF. Here the CDR3 DNA reads TGTGCCAGCAGTTATGATACGCAGTATTTT.

The CDR3 sequence is CATGRGQIGNTIYF. The CDR3 nucleotides are TGTGCCACAGGGCGGGGGCAGATTGGAAACACCATATATTTT. The chain couples TRBV6-5 to TRBJ1-3; TRBD1 might be the D (6 bases). The CDR3 has 14 amino acids. Trimming stripped 10 bases from V and 3 bases from J, with 16 bases between. CDR1 and CDR2 from the germline V gene are MNHEY and SVGAGI.

This chain links TRBV5-1 with TRBJ2-3, with 9 nucleotides matching TRBD1. Trimming cost V 0 bases and J 2 bases; bases outside gene matches: 7. Germline CDR1 and CDR2: SGHRS and YFSETQ. The CDR3 extends over 17 amino acids. The CDR3 region has the DNA TGCGCCAGCAGCTTGGCTTCGGGACAGGGTTTCACAGATACGCAGTATTTT. Translated: CASSLASGQGFTDTQYF. The variable domain in full, completed from reference TRBV5-1 and TRBJ2-3, reads KAGVTQTPRYLIKTRGQQVTLSCSPISGHRSVSWYQQTPGQGLQFLFEYFSETQRNKGNFPGRFSGRQFSNSRSEMNVSTLELGDSALYLCASSLASGQGFTDTQYFGPGTRLTVL.

The rearrangement joins TRBV28 to TRBJ2-7; 7 bases fit TRBD2. The trim removed 1 base at V and 7 bases at J, leaving 10 bases unmatched. The CDR3 totals 15 residues. CDR1 and CDR2 from the germline V gene are MDHEN and SYDVKM. The CDR3 DNA reads as TGTGCCAGCAGTTTATACGCAGCGGGGACGAGGGAGCAGTACTTC. It is translated as CASSLYAAGTREQYF.